The rows below give T cell receptor beta chains drawn from one sample of a study of T cells after yellow fever vaccination. TCRdb redid the calling of the 5' RACE reads with MiXCR, one entry per CDR3 protein. The sample consists of roughly 260,000 distinct CDR3 sequences, about an eighth of them appearing once. This specimen was CD4+ T cells sorted from PBMCs, taken 45 days after the yellow fever booster vaccination. The receptor source for this set is a man aged 30 to 39 who received the YFV17D yellow fever vaccine. Both conserved end residues are part of each CDR3. Each record gives: V gene, clone size, CDR3 protein. Size is stated for part of the rows, as once, few or many counts, or as a class when the clone is expanded.

>TRBV18|NA
CASSSQQGNNKKLFF
>TRBV6-1|NA
CASRPRPQRIYNEQFF
>TRBV12-3/TRBV12-4|NA
CASSPWGRSGGIEQYF
>TRBV5-1|NA
CASTTATYNEQFF
>TRBV7-9|NA
CASSLAGVRDEQYF
>TRBV18|few
CASSPGLALSTDTQYF
>TRBV5-5|many
CASSLVRQKSSYEQYF
>TRBV11-2|NA
CASSLLRDGPYTF
>TRBV5-1|few
CASSLPAGGFDEQFF
>TRBV29-1|NA
CSVVSGSYEQYF
>TRBV5-5|NA
CASSLGTGGARFGQPQHF
>TRBV12-3/TRBV12-4|few
CASSLPGGKETQYF
>TRBV7-2|NA
CASSLVGGGMAKNIQYF
>TRBV7-2|NA
CASSLDRVKDEQYF
>TRBV5-4|few
CASTRDAGTSSNEQFF
>TRBV28|few
CASSSPGQGKKETQYF
>TRBV5-1|NA
CASSLEGGATNEKLFF
>TRBV5-4|NA
CASPRAQSYNEQFF
>TRBV7-8|few
CASSPDARNSPLHF
>TRBV20-1|many
CSAPRNNEQFF
>TRBV5-1|NA
CASSLGPLTSTDTQYF
>TRBV5-1|many
CASSPGTGQSYEQYF
>TRBV20-1|many
CSARDPSGNGETQYF
>TRBV6-1|few
CASRPHTSTDTQYF
>TRBV24-1|NA
CATSDLVTQYF
>TRBV7-2|NA
CASSLATGLRETQYF
>TRBV5-6|NA
CASTSVTDTQYF